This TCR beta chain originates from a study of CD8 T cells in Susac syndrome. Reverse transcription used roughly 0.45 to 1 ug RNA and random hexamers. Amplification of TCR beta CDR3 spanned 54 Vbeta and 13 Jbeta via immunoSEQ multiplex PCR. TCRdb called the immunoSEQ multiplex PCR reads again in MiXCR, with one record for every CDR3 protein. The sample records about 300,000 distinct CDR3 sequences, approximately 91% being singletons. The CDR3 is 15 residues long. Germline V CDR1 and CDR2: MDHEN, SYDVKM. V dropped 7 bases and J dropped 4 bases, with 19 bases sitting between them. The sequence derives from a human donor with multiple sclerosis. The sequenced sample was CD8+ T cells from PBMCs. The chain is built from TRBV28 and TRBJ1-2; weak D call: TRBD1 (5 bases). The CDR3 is CASILGAEPGYGYTF. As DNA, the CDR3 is TGTGCCAGCATCCTCGGGGCAGAACCTGGCTATGGCTACACCTTC.